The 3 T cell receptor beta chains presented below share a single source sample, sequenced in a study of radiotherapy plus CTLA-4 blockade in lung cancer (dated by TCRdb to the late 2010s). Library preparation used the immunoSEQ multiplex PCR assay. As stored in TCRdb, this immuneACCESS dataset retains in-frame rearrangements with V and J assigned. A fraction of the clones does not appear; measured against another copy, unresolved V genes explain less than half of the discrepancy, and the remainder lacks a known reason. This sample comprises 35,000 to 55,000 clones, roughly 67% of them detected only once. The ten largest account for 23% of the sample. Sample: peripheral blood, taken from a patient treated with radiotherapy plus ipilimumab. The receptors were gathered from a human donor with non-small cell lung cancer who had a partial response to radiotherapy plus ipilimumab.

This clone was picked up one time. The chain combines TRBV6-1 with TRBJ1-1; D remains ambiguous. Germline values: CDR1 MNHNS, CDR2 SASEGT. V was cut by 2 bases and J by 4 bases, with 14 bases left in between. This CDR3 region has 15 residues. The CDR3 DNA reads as TGTGCCAGCAGTGAAAAACCTTACGGTGGCACTGAAGCTTTCTTT. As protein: CASSEKPYGGTEAFF.

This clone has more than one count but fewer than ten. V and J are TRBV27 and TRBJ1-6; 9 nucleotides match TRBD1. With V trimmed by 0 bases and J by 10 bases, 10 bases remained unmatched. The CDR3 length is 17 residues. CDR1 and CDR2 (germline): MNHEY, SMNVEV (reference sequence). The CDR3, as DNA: TGTGCCAGCAGTTTATCGTATTGGGACAGGGCTACGTCACCCCTCCACTTT. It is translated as CASSLSYWDRATSPLHF.

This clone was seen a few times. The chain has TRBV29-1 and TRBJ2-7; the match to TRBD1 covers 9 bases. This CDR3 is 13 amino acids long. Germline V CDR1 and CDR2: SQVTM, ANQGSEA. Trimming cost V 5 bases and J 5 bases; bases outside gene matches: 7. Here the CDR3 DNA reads TGCAGCGTTACCGGGACAGGGTCGCACGAGCAGTACTTC. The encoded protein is CSVTGTGSHEQYF.